This T cell receptor (beta chain) was captured by sequencing in a study of shared clonotypes between healthy human individuals. Study at large: CD4 naive and CD4 memory each took three plates per donor, while CD8 naive took two and CD8 memory one.

In regard to this clone: Its antigen is not identified. This specimen includes other DNA sequences encoding the same CDR3.

Assay used: immunoSEQ multiplex PCR; TCRdb lists only in-frame clones, some missing. Of 150,000 to 200,000 clones listed, about 93% are singletons. After removal of 6 bases from V and 1 base from J, the junction contained 2 bases not matched to a gene. CDR3 length: 14 amino acids. Germline-derived CDR1 and CDR2 are SNHLY and FYNNEI. The study's findings and limits: Investigators collected only blood, and repertoires in tissues likely differ.

The origin of this receptor is a woman in her 30s in good health. Sequencing was performed on naive CD4+ T cells sorted from blood. Specified subset: CD45RA+ positively selected. The chain employs TRBV2 and TRBJ1-5; 8 bases match TRBD1. This chain's CDR3 is CASRDRDSNQPQHF. The CDR3 coding sequence is TGTGCCAGCAGGGACAGGGACAGCAATCAGCCCCAGCATTTT.